This TCR beta chain was identified during a study of identical twins. As regards this clonotype: Its antigen is not known.

Study results and limitations: One should note that invariant MAIT and iNKT cells could partly confound zero-insertion analyses. Conclusions relied on cross-sectional statistical analysis, not following the same donors. Among beta out-of-frame sequences, excess sharing between twins appeared weaker.

This CDR3 comprises 12 residues. Deletions cut 4 bases from V and 5 bases from J, with 11 bases between. The germline gives CDR1 SQVTM, CDR2 ANQGSEA. TCRdb recomputed calls from the 5' RACE reads with MiXCR, one row per CDR3 protein. The sample yields roughly 250,000 distinct CDR3 sequences, over 13% seen once. Sequencing was carried out using memory (CD45RO+) T cells sorted from blood. This clonotype was obtained from a woman under 30 in good health. V is TRBV29-1 and J is TRBJ1-2; D uncertain. CDR3 nucleotides: TGCAGCGTTGTGACTCAAGGATATGGCTACACCTTC. Translation: CSVVTQGYGYTF.